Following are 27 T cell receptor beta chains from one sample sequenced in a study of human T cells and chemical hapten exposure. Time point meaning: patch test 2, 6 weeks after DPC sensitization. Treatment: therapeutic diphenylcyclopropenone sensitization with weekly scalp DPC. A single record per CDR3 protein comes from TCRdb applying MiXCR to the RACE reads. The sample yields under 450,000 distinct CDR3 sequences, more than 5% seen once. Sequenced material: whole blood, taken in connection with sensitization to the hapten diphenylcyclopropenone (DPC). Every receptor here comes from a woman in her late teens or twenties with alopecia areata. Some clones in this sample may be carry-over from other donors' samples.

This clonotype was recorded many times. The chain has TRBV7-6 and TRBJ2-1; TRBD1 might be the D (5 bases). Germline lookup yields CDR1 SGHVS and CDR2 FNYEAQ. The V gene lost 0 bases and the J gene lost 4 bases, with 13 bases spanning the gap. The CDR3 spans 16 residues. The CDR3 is CASSLARGSQYNEQFF. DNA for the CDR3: TGTGCCAGCAGCTTAGCAAGGGGATCGCAGTACAATGAGCAGTTCTTC.

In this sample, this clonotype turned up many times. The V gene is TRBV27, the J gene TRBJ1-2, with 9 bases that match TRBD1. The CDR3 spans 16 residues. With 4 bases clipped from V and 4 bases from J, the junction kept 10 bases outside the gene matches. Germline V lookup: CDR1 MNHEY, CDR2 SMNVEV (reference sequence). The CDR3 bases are TGTGCCAGCAGTTCGAACCTACAGGGGGCGGTCTATGGCTACACCTTC. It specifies CASSSNLQGAVYGYTF.

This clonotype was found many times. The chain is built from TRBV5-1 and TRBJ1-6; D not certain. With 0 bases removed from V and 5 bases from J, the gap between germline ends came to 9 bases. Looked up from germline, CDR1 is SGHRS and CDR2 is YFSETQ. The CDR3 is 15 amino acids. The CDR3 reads CASSLALRDNSPLHF. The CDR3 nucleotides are TGCGCCAGCAGCTTGGCCTTGAGAGATAATTCACCCCTCCACTTT.

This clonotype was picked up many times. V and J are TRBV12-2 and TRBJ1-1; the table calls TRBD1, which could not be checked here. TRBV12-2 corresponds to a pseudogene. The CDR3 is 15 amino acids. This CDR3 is CASRSYGTGNTEAFF. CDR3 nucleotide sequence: TGTGCAAGTCGCTCATATGGAACAGGGAACACTGAAGCTTTCTTT.

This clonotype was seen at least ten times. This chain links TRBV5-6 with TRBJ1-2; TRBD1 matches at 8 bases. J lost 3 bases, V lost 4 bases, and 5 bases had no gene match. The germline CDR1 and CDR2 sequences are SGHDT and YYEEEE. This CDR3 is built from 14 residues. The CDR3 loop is CASSGQGYDYGYTF. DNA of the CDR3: TGTGCCAGCAGCGGACAGGGCTACGACTATGGCTACACCTTC.

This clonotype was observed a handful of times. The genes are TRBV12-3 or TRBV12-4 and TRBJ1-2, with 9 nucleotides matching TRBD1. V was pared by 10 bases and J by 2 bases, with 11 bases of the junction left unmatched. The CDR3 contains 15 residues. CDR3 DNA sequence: TGTGCCACCCGGGACAGGGTCTCACCAAACTATGGCTACACCTTC. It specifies CATRDRVSPNYGYTF.

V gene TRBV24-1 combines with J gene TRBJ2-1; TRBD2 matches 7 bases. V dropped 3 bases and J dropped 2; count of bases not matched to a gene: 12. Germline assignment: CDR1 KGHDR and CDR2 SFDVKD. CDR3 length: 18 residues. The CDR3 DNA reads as TGTGCCACCAGTGATCAGGGAGGCGGCGGGGGTACCTACAATGAGCAGTTCTTC. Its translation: CATSDQGGGGGTYNEQFF.

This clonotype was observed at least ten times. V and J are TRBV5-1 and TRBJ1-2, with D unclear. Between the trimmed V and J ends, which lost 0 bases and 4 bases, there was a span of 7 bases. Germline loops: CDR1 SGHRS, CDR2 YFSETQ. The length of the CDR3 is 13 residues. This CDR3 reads CASSLEALYGYTF. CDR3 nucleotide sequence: TGCGCCAGCAGCTTGGAGGCTCTCTATGGCTACACCTTC. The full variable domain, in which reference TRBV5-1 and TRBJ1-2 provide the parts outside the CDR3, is KAGVTQTPRYLIKTRGQQVTLSCSPISGHRSVSWYQQTPGQGLQFLFEYFSETQRNKGNFPGRFSGRQFSNSRSEMNVSTLELGDSALYLCASSLEALYGYTFGSGTRLTVV.

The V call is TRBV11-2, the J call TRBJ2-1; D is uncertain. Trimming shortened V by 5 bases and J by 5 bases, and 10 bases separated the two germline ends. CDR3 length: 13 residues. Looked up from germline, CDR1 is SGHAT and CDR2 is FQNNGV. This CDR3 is CASSHLANNEQFF. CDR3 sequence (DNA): TGTGCCAGCAGCCACCTTGCCAACAATGAGCAGTTCTTC.

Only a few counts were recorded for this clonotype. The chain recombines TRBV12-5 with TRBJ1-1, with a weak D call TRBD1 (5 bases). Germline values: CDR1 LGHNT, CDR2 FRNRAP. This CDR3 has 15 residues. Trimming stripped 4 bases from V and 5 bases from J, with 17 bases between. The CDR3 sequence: CASGSNTGSSTEAFF. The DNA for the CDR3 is TGTGCTAGTGGTTCAAATACAGGCAGTAGTACTGAAGCTTTCTTT.

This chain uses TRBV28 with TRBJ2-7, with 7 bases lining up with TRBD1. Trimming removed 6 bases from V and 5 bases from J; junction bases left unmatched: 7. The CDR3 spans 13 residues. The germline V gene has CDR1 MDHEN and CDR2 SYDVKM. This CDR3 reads CASSPTGSDEQYF. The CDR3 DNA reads TGTGCCAGCAGCCCGACAGGGTCGGACGAGCAGTACTTC.

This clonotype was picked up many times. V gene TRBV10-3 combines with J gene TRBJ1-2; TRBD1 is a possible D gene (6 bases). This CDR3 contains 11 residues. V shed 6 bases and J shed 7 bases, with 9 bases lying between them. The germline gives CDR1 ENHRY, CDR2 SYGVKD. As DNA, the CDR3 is TGTGCCATCAGGATACAGGGTGGCTACACCTTC. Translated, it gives CAIRIQGGYTF.

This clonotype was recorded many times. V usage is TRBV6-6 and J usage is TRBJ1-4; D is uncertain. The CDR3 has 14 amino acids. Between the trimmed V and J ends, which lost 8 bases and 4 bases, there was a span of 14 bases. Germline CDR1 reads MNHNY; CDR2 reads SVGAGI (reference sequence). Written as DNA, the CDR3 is TGTGCCAGCGGTTCGCCGACCTTTAATGAAAAACTGTTTTTT. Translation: CASGSPTFNEKLFF.

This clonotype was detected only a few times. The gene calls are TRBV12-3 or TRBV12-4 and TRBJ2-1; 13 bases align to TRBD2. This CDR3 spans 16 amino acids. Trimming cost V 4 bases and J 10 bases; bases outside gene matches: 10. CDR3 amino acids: CASSSPGTSGVSEQFF. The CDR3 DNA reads TGTGCCAGCAGTTCCCCCGGGACTAGCGGGGTGAGCGAGCAGTTCTTC.

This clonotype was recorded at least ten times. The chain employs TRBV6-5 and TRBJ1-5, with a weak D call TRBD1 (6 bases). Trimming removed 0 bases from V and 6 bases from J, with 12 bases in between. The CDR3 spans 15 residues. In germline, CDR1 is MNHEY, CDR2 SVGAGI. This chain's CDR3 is CASSYSTGRGQPQHF. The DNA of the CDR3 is TGTGCCAGCAGTTACTCCACAGGGAGAGGTCAGCCCCAGCATTTT.

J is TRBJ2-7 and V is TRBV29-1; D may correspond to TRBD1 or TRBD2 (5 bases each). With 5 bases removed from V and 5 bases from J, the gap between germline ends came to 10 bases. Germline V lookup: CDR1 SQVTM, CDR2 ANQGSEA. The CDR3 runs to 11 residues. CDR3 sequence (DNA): TGCAGCGTTCGAGGGGTCGACGAGCAGTACTTC. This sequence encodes CSVRGVDEQYF.

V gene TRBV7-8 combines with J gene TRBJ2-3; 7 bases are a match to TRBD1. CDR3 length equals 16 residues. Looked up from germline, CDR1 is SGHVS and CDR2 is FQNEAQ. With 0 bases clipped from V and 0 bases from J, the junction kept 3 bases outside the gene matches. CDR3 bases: TGTGCCAGCAGCTTAGCAGGGGGCCCTAGCACAGATACGCAGTATTTT. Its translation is CASSLAGGPSTDTQYF. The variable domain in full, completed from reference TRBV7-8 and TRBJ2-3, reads GAGVSQSPRYKVAKRGQDVALRCDPISGHVSLFWYQQALGQGPEFLTYFQNEAQLDKSGLPSDRFFAERPEGSVSTLKIQRTQQEDSAVYLCASSLAGGPSTDTQYFGPGTRLTVL.

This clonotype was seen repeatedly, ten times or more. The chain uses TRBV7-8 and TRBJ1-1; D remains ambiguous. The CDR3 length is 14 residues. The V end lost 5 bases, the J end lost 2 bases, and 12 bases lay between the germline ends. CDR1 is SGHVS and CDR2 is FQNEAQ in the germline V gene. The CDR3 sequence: CASSERTGNTEAFF. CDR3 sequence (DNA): TGTGCCAGCAGCGAGAGGACGGGAAACACTGAAGCTTTCTTT.

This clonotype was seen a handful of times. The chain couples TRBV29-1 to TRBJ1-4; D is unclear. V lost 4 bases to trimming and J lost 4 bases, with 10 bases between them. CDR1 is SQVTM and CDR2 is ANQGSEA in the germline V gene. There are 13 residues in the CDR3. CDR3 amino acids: CSVVSDVNEKLFF. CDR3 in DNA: TGCAGCGTTGTTAGTGACGTTAATGAAAAACTGTTTTTT.

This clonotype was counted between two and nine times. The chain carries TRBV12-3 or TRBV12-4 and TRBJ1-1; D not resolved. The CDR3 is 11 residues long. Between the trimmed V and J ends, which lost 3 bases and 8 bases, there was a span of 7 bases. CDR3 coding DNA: TGTGCCAGCAGTTTGGCGGAGGAAGCTTTCTTT. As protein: CASSLAEEAFF.

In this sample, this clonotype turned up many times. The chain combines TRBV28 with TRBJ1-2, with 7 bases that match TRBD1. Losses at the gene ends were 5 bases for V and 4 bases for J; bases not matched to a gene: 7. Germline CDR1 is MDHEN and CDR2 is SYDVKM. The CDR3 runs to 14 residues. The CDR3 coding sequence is TGTGCCAGCAGTACGCTGACAGGGACCTATGGCTACACCTTC. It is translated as CASSTLTGTYGYTF.

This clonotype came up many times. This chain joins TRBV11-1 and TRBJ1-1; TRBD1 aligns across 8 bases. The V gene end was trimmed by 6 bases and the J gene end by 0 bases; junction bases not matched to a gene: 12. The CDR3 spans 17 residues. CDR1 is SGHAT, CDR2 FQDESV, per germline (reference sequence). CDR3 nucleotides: TGTGCCAGCAGTCTGACCCCAGGGGGCGAATTGAACACTGAAGCTTTCTTT. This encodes CASSLTPGGELNTEAFF.

The CDR3 region is CASSLFVEQPQHF. In DNA, the CDR3 is TGTGCCAGCAGTTTATTCGTCGAACAGCCCCAGCATTTT. The chain has TRBV12-3 or TRBV12-4 and TRBJ1-5, with no clear D. V was trimmed by 2 bases and J by 7 bases, leaving 9 bases between them. The CDR3 loop spans 13 amino acids.

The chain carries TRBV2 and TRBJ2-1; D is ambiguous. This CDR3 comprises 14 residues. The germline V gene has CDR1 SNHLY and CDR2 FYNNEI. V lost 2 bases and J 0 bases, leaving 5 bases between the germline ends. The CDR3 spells CASSEISSYNEQFF. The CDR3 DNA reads TGTGCCAGCAGTGAAATCAGCTCCTACAATGAGCAGTTCTTC.

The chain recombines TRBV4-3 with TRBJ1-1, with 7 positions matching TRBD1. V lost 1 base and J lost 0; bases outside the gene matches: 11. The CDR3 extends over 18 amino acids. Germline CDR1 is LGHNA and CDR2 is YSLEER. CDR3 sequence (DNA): TGCGCCAGCAGCCAAGGACAGGGTTCGTCGACAATGAACACTGAAGCTTTCTTT. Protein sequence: CASSQGQGSSTMNTEAFF.

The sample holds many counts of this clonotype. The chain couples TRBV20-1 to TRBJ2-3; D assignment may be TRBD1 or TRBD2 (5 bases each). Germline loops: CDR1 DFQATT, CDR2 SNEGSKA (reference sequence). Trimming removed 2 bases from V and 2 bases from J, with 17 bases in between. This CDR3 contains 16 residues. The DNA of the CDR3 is TGCAGTGCTAGACAGGGACGGCAGACCTTCACAGATACGCAGTATTTT. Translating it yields CSARQGRQTFTDTQYF.

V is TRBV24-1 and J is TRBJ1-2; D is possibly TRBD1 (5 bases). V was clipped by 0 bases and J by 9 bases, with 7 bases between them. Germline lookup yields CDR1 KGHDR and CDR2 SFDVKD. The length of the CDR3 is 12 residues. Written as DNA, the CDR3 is TGTGCCACCAGTGATTTGGGGGGGAGCTACACCTTC. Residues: CATSDLGGSYTF.